What follows describes a single T cell receptor (beta chain). The target of this receptor is not known. The junction does not match germline at one end; this may be a read error. The sequenced fragment ends 3 residues before the CDR3 boundary, so the rest is inferred from the germline J gene. Using the immunoSEQ assay, multiplex PCR amplified TCR beta CDR3 regions from an average of 1200 ng of genomic DNA per sample. The assay corrected primer bias using a complete synthetic TCR repertoire to establish an amplification baseline. The amplicons were sequenced on the Illumina platform. As for the original processing: Sequences were error-corrected by clustering with frequency ratios and a modified nearest-neighbor algorithm and were then analyzed in the immunoSEQ Analyzer with IMGT gene definitions. TCR richness and evenness were averaged over 20 rarefaction repeats at each rarefaction depth, excluding samples with fewer sequences than the depth. Wilcoxon rank sum tests with FDR correction were used to compare V, D and J gene relative abundances between the groups. An intraclass correlation of around 96% for TCR richness and an average of around 80% across some 69 gene segments were obtained from the blinded duplicates. TCRdb holds this immuneACCESS table with in-frame rearrangements only. Some clones are missing; in checked studies, unresolved V genes explain under half, and the rest has no known cause. V, J and clone size are taken as reported in that table, and D and trimming were inferred from the DNA itself. The sample's table covers about 20,000 clones. Around 3.2% of the sample belongs to the ten largest clones.

This entry comes from a study of T cells in women clearing cervical HPV infection (dated by TCRdb to the late 2010s). For the wider study: The cases were some 26 women with histologically confirmed HPV16-related CIN3 or worse, and 2 of those women had invasive cancers. Controls were some 26 women whose single incident HPV16 infection cleared within 12 months without precancer or cancer developing. Blood from cases was collected at the visit where the lesion was first found, while blood from controls was collected once the infection could no longer be detected. Among cases, blood sampling came a median of roughly 140 days after lesion detection, with an interquartile range of about 80 to 220 days. Because only a few women had HLA typing data, the possibility that HLA type acted as a confounder could not be ruled out. This exploratory proof-of-principle case-control study, nested within the Guanacaste HPV Natural History Study in Costa Rica, compared TCR repertoires among women with different cervical HPV16 outcomes. Cases and controls were matched on year of sample collection and on age within five years. Cases had a median age of approximately 35 years compared with just over 37 for controls, and baseline characteristics showed no significant differences between the groups. The parent cohort enrolled roughly 9,400 women aged 18 or older in Guanacaste, Costa Rica, in 1993 to 1994 and followed the women for 6 to 7 years. Five blinded duplicates per group were added as quality controls, so that about 60 samples were obtained: 50 or so participants and 10 replicates. Broader findings and caveats from the paper: Because of the cross-sectional design, the study could not determine whether the associations came before infection or resulted from infection, and neither effector/memory subsets nor HPV-specific T cells were isolated. Across sequencing depths, CIN3+ cases showed significantly higher TCR repertoire richness than controls, but evenness did not differ between the groups. Random forest classifiers that combined richness and V gene abundances separated cases from controls with an estimated AUC of 0.8 to 0.85. Because T-cell numbers per sample were unknown, differences in richness could reflect varying T-cell content rather than repertoire biology. Lower TRBV6-7 relative abundance was observed in cases than in controls (around 0.1% versus 0.15%; Bonferroni P = 0.0008).

Every participant had a single incident cervical HPV16 infection, and prevalent HPV16 infections were excluded. Cervical HPV DNA was detected by MY09/MY11 PCR, and genotyping was performed by dot-blot hybridization. Fifteen mL of heparinized blood was centrifuged, after which the buffy coat was aliquoted, frozen at -30 degrees C, and then stored at -80 degrees C. QIAGEN kits were used to extract genomic DNA from buffy coat specimens. Including cysteine and phenylalanine, the CDR3 has 17 amino acids. The DNA has 42 bases, all within the CDR3, and is read from base 1. CDR1 and CDR2, looked up from the germline V gene, are LGHNA and YNFKEQ.

Sequences were obtained from blood buffy coat. The chain links TRBV4-2 with TRBJ1-3; the D gene lacks a confident call. The clonotype originates from a woman between 18 and 70 years old with a cervical HPV16 infection that either progressed to CIN3+ or cleared (not recorded which). The CDR3 in this case is CASSQLTSGNSGNTIYF. The part of the CDR3 DNA that was read is TGCGCCAGCAGCCAACTCACCAGCGGGAACTCTGGAAACACC.